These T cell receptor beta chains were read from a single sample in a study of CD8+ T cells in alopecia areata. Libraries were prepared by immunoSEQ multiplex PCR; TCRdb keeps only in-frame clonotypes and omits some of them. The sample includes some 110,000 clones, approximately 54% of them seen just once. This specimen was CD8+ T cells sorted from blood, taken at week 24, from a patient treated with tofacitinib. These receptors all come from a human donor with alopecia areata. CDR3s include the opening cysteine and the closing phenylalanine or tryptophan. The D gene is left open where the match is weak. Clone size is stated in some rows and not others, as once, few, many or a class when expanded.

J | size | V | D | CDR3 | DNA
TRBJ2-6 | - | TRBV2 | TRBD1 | CASSGLQGAPSGANVLTF | TGTGCCAGCAGTGGCCTACAGGGGGCCCCCTCTGGGGCCAACGTCCTGACTTTC
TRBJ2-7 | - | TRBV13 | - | CASSLGRDVSYEQYF | TGTGCCAGCAGCTTAGGCCGGGATGTCAGCTACGAGCAGTACTTC
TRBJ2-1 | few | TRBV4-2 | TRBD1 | CASSQDPGQGHNEQFF | TGTGCCAGCAGCCAAGACCCGGGACAGGGGCACAATGAGCAGTTCTTC
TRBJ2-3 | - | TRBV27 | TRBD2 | CASSYGRGGTDTQYF | TGTGCCAGCAGTTATGGGCGGGGGGGCACAGATACGCAGTATTTT
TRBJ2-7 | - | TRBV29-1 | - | CSVRKRGGYEQYF | TGCAGCGTGCGGAAACGGGGCGGCTACGAGCAGTACTTC
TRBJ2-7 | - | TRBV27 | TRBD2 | CASSPWTSGGYEQYF | TGTGCCAGCAGTCCGTGGACTAGCGGGGGCTACGAGCAGTACTTC
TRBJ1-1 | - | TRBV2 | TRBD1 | CASSEAWTGYEAFF | TGTGCCAGCAGTGAAGCCTGGACAGGGTATGAAGCTTTCTTT
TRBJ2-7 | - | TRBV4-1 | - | CASSQEHFGYEQYF | TGCGCCAGCAGCCAAGAGCACTTCGGCTACGAGCAGTACTTC
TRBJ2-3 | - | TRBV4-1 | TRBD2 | CASSQDRLAGESDTQYF | TGCGCCAGCAGCCAAGATAGACTAGCGGGGGAGTCAGATACGCAGTATTTT
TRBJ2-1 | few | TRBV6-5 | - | CASSPPDTYNEQFF | TGTGCCAGCAGTCCCCCGGACACCTACAATGAGCAGTTCTTC
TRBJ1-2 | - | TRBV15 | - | CATSKLGQDGYTF | TGTGCCACCAGCAAGCTTGGGCAGGATGGCTACACCTTC
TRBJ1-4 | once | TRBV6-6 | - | CASSRTGGKLFF | TGTGCCAGCAGCAGAACTGGGGGAAAACTGTTTTTT
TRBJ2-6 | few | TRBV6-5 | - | CASSENSGANVLTF | TGTGCCAGCAGTGAAAACTCTGGGGCCAACGTCCTGACTTTC
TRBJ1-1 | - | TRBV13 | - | CASSLGVGTEAFF | TGTGCCAGCAGCTTGGGTGTCGGCACTGAAGCTTTCTTT
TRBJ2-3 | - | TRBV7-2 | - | CASSLTGPRDTQYF | TGTGCCAGCAGCCTCACCGGACCGAGGGATACGCAGTATTTT
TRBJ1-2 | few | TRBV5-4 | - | CASSPLSSNYGYTF | TGTGCCAGCAGCCCCTTATCGTCGAACTATGGCTACACCTTC
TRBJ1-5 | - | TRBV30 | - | CAWSVRDSNQPQHF | TGTGCCTGGAGTGTAAGGGACAGCAATCAGCCCCAGCATTTT
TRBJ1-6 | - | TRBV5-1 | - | CASSATGQRTNSPLHF | TGCGCCAGCAGCGCCACGGGACAAAGAACCAATTCACCCCTCCACTTT
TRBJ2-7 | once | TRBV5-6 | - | CASSPDGYEQYF | TGTGCCAGCAGCCCAGACGGGTACGAGCAGTACTTC
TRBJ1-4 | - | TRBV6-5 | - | CASSFDAEKLFF | TGTGCCAGCAGTTTCGACGCAGAAAAACTGTTTTTT
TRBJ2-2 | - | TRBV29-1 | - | CSALPGEVGELFF | TGCAGCGCCCTGCCAGGGGAAGTCGGGGAGCTGTTTTTT
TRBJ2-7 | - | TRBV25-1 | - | CASSGESYEQYF | TGTGCCAGCAGTGGTGAGTCCTACGAGCAGTACTTC